This T cell receptor (beta chain) emerged from a study of radiation and T cells in renal cell carcinoma. Study-wide background: Nephrectomy followed 15 Gy stereotactic body radiation by 4 weeks.

The CDR3 loop spans 15 amino acids. Germline loops: CDR1 SGHRS, CDR2 YFSETQ. Time point defined: baseline pretreatment blood. Treatment indicated: 15 Gy SBRT to primary tumor, nephrectomy 4 weeks later. After SBRT, blood was collected at 2 and 4 weeks, plus baseline. Remarks on this clone: One end of the junction fails to match germline, which may point to a read error.

TCRdb's table, derived via immunoSEQ multiplex PCR, lists solely in-frame clones and lacks some. The sample lists approximately 120,000 clones, approximately 82% seen once, with approximately 3% in the top ten. The material was blood, obtained from a patient whose treatment included radiotherapy and nephrectomy. This sequence joins TRBV5-1 and TRBJ2-5; a weak D match, TRBD1 (6 bases). The source of this sequence is a woman aged 55-75 years with renal cell carcinoma. The CDR3 spells CASSLGADGVETQYF. In DNA form, the CDR3 reads TGCGCCAGCAGTTTGGGGGCGGACGGAGTGGAGACCCAGTACTTC.